These T cell receptor beta chains were read from a single sample in a study of CD8+CD57+ T cells in acquired aplastic anemia. One entry per CDR3 protein, called by TCRdb with MiXCR from the reads. The sample lists just over 450,000 distinct CDR3 sequences, roughly a third occurring once. Specimen: sorted CD4+, CD8+, or CD8+CD57+ T cells (not recorded which) from PBMCs. These receptors originate from a human donor with aplastic anemia. Each CDR3 is given with its conserved first and last residue. D genes are given only for firm matches. Rows may omit the clone size; those that give it use once, few, many or a size class.

clone_size,v_call,j_call,d_call,cdr3_aa,cdr3_nt
few,TRBV11-2,TRBJ1-2,.,CASSLDRKSGNYGHTF,TGTGCCAGCAGCTTAGACCGCAAAAGTGGTAACTATGGCCACACCTTC
.,TRBV20-1,TRBJ2-2,TRBD2,CSAWSVGRGGTGELFF,TGCAGTGCCTGGAGTGTAGGCCGCGGGGGGACCGGGGAGCTGTTTTTT
.,TRBV12-3/TRBV12-4,TRBJ1-1,.,CASSSGWASFAEAFF,TGTGCCAGCAGTTCAGGGTGGGCTAGTTTCGCTGAAGCTTTCTTT
many,TRBV11-3,TRBJ2-1,.,CASSLFGSYNEQFF,TGTGCCAGCAGCTTATTCGGCTCCTACAATGAGCAGTTCTTC
few,TRBV20-1,TRBJ1-4,.,CSATRDGEKLFF,TGCAGTGCTACCAGGGACGGCGAAAAACTGTTTTTT
.,TRBV24-1,TRBJ1-2,.,CATSEAVGGQDGYTF,TGTGCCACCAGTGAGGCCGTCGGGGGTCAAGATGGCTACACCTTC
.,TRBV6-5,TRBJ1-2,TRBD1,CASSYLQGVNYGYTF,TGTGCCAGCAGTTACTTACAGGGGGTCAACTATGGCTACACCTTC
many,TRBV7-2,TRBJ2-7,.,CASSFTGTWQYF,TGTGCCAGCAGCTTCACCGGGACATGGCAGTACTTC
.,TRBV10-3,TRBJ1-2,.,CAISEEWQIGYGYTF,TGTGCCATCAGTGAGGAGTGGCAAATCGGGTATGGCTACACCTTC
.,TRBV4-3,TRBJ2-1,.,CASSQVSRHEQFF,TGCGCCAGCAGCCAAGTCTCGCGCCATGAGCAGTTCTTC
.,TRBV6-2/TRBV6-3,TRBJ2-1,.,CASSYPRGSYNEQFF,TGTGCCAGCAGTTACCCCCGAGGATCCTACAATGAGCAGTTCTTC
few,TRBV5-1,TRBJ1-1,.,CASSLAKGNTEAFF,TGCGCCAGCAGCTTGGCCAAGGGGAACACTGAAGCTTTCTTT
once,TRBV19,TRBJ2-3,.,CASAGARTQYF,TGTGCCAGTGCCGGGGCCCGTACGCAGTATTTT
.,TRBV5-1,TRBJ2-7,TRBD1,CASSLTGQGTFHEPYF,TGCGCCAGCAGCTTGACTGGACAGGGGACCTTCCACGAGCCGTACTTC
.,TRBV27,TRBJ2-7,.,CASSRQGSGGRYEQYF,TGTGCCAGCAGCCGACAGGGAAGCGGGGGCCGCTACGAGCAGTACTTC
many,TRBV19,TRBJ1-4,TRBD1,CASSKTGTGDEKLFF,TGTGCCAGTAGTAAAACCGGGACAGGGGATGAAAAACTGTTTTTT
.,TRBV5-1,TRBJ1-2,.,CASSINRVPAGGYTF,TGCGCCAGCAGCATAAACAGGGTGCCGGCTGGTGGCTACACCTTC
.,TRBV24-1,TRBJ2-5,.,CATSDLWSVGQETQYF,TGTGCCACCAGTGATTTGTGGTCGGTGGGCCAAGAGACCCAGTACTTC
many,TRBV5-6,TRBJ2-7,.,CASSLARSSYEQYF,TGTGCCAGCAGCTTGGCTCGGAGCTCCTACGAGCAGTACTTC
.,TRBV13,TRBJ1-3,.,CASSLEGPEAGNTIYF,TGTGCCAGCAGCTTAGAAGGGCCCGAGGCTGGAAACACCATATATTTT
many,TRBV7-2,TRBJ2-5,.,CASSLVAGVEETQYF,TGTGCCAGCAGCTTAGTTGCAGGGGTTGAGGAGACCCAGTACTTC
many,TRBV5-5,TRBJ1-5,.,CASSRGPNQPQHF,TGTGCCAGCAGCCGGGGTCCCAATCAGCCCCAGCATTTT
.,TRBV11-2,TRBJ1-5,.,CASRLLGQYSNQPQHF,TGTGCCAGCCGCTTACTCGGACAGTATAGCAATCAGCCCCAGCATTTT
few,TRBV6-2/TRBV6-3,TRBJ1-2,.,CASRPTGEGYGYTF,TGTGCCAGCAGACCAACGGGCGAGGGGTATGGCTACACCTTC
once,TRBV24-1,TRBJ2-1,TRBD2,CATSVGQQLREGSHNEQFF,TGTGCCACCAGTGTTGGACAGCAACTCCGGGAGGGGTCCCACAATGAGCAGTTCTTC
.,TRBV7-2,TRBJ1-5,.,CAGARTANQPQHF,TGTGCCGGAGCCCGGACAGCTAATCAGCCCCAGCATTTT
.,TRBV12-3/TRBV12-4,TRBJ2-1,.,CASSLDGGGNNEQFF,TGTGCCAGCAGTTTAGATGGGGGTGGAAACAATGAGCAGTTCTTC
many,TRBV9,TRBJ2-7,TRBD2,CASSVGGSGGSEQYF,TGTGCCAGCAGCGTAGGTGGTAGCGGGGGTTCCGAGCAGTACTTC
few,TRBV5-1,TRBJ1-2,.,CSTGTTDGYTF,TGCTCAACGGGGACGACCGATGGCTACACCTTC
many,TRBV25-1,TRBJ2-5,TRBD1,CASSVTGQETQYF,TGTGCCAGCAGTGTGACAGGGCAAGAGACCCAGTACTTC
many,TRBV4-1,TRBJ1-5,.,CASSPLGSHQPQHF,TGCGCCAGCAGCCCCCTCGGGTCGCATCAGCCCCAGCATTTT
many,TRBV9,TRBJ2-7,.,CASSVAGVTYEQYF,TGTGCCAGCAGCGTAGCAGGGGTTACCTACGAGCAGTACTTC
.,TRBV5-1,TRBJ2-3,TRBD2,CASSGTSATDTQYF,TGCGCCAGCTCCGGGACTAGCGCGACAGATACGCAGTATTTT
few,TRBV10-3,TRBJ2-5,TRBD1,CAISKRQGAETQYF,TGTGCCATCAGTAAACGACAGGGGGCGGAGACCCAGTACTTC
few,TRBV15,TRBJ2-3,.,CATSRDNLYTPTDTQYF,TGTGCCACCAGCAGAGACAATCTATATACTCCCACAGATACGCAGTATTTT
.,TRBV10-3,TRBJ2-7,TRBD1,CAITRTGGRAQYF,TGTGCCATCACCAGGACAGGGGGCAGGGCGCAGTACTTC
.,TRBV29-1,TRBJ1-2,TRBD1,CSPNQSGTGESGYTF,TGTAGCCCAAACCAGAGCGGGACAGGGGAGTCCGGCTACACCTTC
many,TRBV12-3/TRBV12-4,TRBJ2-7,.,CASSLLATYEQYF,TGTGCCAGCAGCCTTCTAGCGACCTACGAGCAGTACTTC
.,TRBV19,TRBJ1-4,.,CASSDDRANEKLFF,TGTGCCAGTAGTGATGACAGAGCTAATGAAAAACTGTTTTTT
many,TRBV20-1,TRBJ1-5,.,CSAMGTYSNQPQHF,TGCAGTGCTATGGGCACCTATAGCAATCAGCCCCAGCATTTT
.,TRBV30,TRBJ2-7,TRBD2,CACTPSTSLDYEQYF,TGTGCCTGCACACCATCGACTAGCTTGGACTACGAGCAGTACTTC
.,TRBV7-2,TRBJ2-5,.,CASSLEGYDGETQYF,TGTGCCAGCAGCCTTGAGGGGTACGATGGCGAGACCCAGTACTTC
.,TRBV15,TRBJ2-5,.,CATSRDKGLTETQYF,TGTGCCACCAGCAGAGATAAGGGACTTACGGAGACCCAGTACTTC
.,TRBV7-3,TRBJ2-7,TRBD1,CASSQIAGGMREQYF,TGTGCCAGCAGCCAAATCGCAGGGGGCATGCGGGAGCAGTACTTC
few,TRBV20-1,TRBJ2-2,TRBD2,CSARDKTSGSSTGELFF,TGCAGTGCTAGAGATAAGACTAGCGGGAGCAGTACCGGGGAGCTGTTTTTT
many,TRBV19,TRBJ2-7,.,CASSITQDSYEQYF,TGTGCCAGTAGTATTACGCAGGACTCCTACGAGCAGTACTTC
many,TRBV24-1,TRBJ2-7,TRBD1,CATSDQADRGPYEQYF,TGTGCCACCAGTGACCAGGCCGACAGGGGACCCTACGAGCAGTACTTC
many,TRBV29-1,TRBJ2-7,TRBD1,CSAGQGSYEQYF,TGCAGTGCTGGACAGGGGTCCTACGAGCAGTACTTC
.,TRBV7-8,TRBJ2-7,TRBD1,CASQSLTGAITYEQYF,TGTGCCAGCCAATCCTTGACAGGGGCGATCACCTACGAGCAGTACTTC
.,TRBV15,TRBJ1-1,TRBD1,CATSWDRHTTEAFF,TGTGCCACCAGCTGGGACAGACACACCACTGAAGCTTTCTTT
many,TRBV2,TRBJ1-5,.,CASSGWGNQPQHF,TGTGCCAGCAGTGGGTGGGGGAATCAGCCCCAGCATTTT
.,TRBV5-1,TRBJ2-1,.,CASGREYSYNEQFF,TGCGCCAGCGGCCGCGAGTACTCCTACAATGAGCAGTTCTTC
few,TRBV7-2,TRBJ2-7,TRBD2,CASSLGAGGNEQYF,TGTGCCAGCAGCTTGGGGGCGGGGGGAAATGAGCAGTACTTC